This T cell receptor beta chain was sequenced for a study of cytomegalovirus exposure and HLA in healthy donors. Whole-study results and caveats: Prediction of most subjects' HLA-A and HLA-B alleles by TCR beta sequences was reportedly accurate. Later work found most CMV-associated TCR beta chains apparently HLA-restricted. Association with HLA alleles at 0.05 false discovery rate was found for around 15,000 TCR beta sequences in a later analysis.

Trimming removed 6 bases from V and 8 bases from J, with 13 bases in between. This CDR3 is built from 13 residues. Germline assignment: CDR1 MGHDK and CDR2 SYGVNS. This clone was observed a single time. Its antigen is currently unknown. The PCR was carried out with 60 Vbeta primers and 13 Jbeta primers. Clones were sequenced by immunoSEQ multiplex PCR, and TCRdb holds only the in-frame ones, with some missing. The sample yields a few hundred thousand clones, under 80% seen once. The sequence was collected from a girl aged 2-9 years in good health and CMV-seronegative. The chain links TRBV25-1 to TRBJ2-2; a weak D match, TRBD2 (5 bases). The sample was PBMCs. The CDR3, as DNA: TGTGCCAGCAGGGGAGCCTCAGAAGGGGAGCTGTTTTTT. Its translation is CASRGASEGELFF.